The subject of this entry is one T cell receptor beta chain. Its antigen is not identified. One tube held mixed TRB-A and TRB-B primer pools for touch-down PCR. TCRdb processed the multiplex PCR reads again and assigns one entry to each CDR3 protein, with no DNA. Recorded for this sample: 4,000 or so distinct CDR3 sequences. The data stem from a study of T cell clusters in autoimmune cytopenias. General study findings and limits: Compared with active autoimmune hepatitis patients, healthy donors showed almost three-fold more exclusive TRB clusters.

TRB was amplified from around 0.25 ug of peripheral blood genomic DNA per sample. This same sample was also part of a study on T cell repertoires in aging, cancer and after chemotherapy.

The material sequenced was peripheral blood. This receptor was taken from a human donor in good health.

CDR3 loop: CASSQDTGYDQPQHF. The genes are TRBV4-1 and TRBJ1-5; the D call from TCRdb, TRBD1, cannot be confirmed without DNA. CDR3 size: 15 residues. CDR1 is MGHRA and CDR2 is YSYEKL in the germline V gene.